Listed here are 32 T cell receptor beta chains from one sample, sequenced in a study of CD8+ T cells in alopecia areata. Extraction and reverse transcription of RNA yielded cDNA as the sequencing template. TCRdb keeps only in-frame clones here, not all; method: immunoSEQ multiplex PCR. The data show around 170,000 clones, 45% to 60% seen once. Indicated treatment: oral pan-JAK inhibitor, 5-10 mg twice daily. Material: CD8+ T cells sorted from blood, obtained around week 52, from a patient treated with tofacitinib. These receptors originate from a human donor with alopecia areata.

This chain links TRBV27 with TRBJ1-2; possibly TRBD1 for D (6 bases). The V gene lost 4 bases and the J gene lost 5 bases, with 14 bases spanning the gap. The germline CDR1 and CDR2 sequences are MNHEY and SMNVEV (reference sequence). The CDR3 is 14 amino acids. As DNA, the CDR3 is TGTGCCAGCAGTTCGGACAGCCGATTTTATGGCTACACCTTC. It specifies CASSSDSRFYGYTF.

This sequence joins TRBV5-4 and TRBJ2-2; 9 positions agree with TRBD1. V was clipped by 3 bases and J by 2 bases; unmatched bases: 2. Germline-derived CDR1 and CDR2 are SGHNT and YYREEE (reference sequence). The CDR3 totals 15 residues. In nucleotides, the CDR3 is TGTGCCAGCAGCTGGGGACAGGGTAACACCGGGGAGCTGTTTTTT. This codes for CASSWGQGNTGELFF.

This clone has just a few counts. CDR3 sequence (DNA): TGCAGTGCTAGCCCGCTGTACGAGCAGTACTTC. Its translation: CSASPLYEQYF. V gene TRBV20-1 combines with J gene TRBJ2-7; the D is unclear. Trimming removed 3 bases at V and 4 bases at J, with 7 bases between. The CDR3 runs 11 residues. Germline CDR1 DFQATT, CDR2 SNEGSKA (reference sequence).

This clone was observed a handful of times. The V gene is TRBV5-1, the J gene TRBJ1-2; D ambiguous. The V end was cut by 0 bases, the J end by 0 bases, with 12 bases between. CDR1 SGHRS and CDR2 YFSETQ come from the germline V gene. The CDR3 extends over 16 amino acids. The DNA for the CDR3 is TGCGCCAGCAGCTTGGACGGCCGATCCACTAACTATGGCTACACCTTC. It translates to CASSLDGRSTNYGYTF.

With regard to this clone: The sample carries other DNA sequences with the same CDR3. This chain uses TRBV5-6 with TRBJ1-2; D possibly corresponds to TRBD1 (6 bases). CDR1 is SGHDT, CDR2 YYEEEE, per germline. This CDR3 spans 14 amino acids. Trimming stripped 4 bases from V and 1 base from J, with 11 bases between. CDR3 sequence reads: CASSEQGFNYGYTF. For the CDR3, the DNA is TGTGCCAGCAGCGAACAGGGATTTAACTATGGCTACACCTTC.

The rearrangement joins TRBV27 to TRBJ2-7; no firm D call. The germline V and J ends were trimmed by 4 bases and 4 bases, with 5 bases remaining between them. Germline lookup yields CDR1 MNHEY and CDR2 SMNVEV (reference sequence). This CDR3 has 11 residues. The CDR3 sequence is CASSSEYEQYF. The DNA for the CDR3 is TGTGCCAGCAGTTCAGAGTACGAGCAGTACTTC.

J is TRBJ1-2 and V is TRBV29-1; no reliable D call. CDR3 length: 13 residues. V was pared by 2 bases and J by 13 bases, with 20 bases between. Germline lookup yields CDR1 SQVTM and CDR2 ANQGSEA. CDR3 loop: CSVERRTEGEATF. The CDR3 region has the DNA TGCAGCGTTGAACGTAGGACGGAAGGAGAAGCCACCTTC.

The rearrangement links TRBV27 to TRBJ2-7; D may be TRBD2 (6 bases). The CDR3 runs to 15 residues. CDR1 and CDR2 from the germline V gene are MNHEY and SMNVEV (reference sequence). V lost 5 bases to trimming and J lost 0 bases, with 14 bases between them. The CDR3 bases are TGTGCCAGCAGTGCTGCGGGACTCGGCTCCTACGAGCAGTACTTC. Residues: CASSAAGLGSYEQYF.

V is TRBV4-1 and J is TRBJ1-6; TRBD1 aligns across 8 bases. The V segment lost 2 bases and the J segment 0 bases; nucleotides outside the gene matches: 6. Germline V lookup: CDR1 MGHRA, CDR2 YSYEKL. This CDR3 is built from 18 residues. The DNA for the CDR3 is TGCGCCAGCAGCCAAAAGGACAGGGTGAGCTCCTATAATTCACCCCTCCACTTT. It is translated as CASSQKDRVSSYNSPLHF.

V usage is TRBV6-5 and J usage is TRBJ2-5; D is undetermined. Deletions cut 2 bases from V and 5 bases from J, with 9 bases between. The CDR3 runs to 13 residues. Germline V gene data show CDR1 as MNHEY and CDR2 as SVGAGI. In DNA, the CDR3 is TGTGCCAGCAGTTACCCGGAGCGTGAGACCCAGTACTTC. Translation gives CASSYPERETQYF.

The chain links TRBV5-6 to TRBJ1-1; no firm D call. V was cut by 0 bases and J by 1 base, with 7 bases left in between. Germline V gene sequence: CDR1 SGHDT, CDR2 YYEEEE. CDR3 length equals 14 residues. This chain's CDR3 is CASSLDVQNTEAFF. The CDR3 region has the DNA TGTGCCAGCAGCTTGGATGTCCAGAACACTGAAGCTTTCTTT. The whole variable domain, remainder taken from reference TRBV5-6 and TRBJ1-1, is DAGVTQSPTHLIKTRGQQVTLRCSPKSGHDTVSWYQQALGQGPQFIFQYYEEEERQRGNFPDRFSGHQFPNYSSELNVNALLLGDSALYLCASSLDVQNTEAFFGQGTRLTVV.

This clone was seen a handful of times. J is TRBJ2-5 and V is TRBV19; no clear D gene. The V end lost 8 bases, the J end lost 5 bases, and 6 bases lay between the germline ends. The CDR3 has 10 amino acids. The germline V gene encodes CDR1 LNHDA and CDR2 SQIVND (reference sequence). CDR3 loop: CASSGETQYF. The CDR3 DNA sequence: TGTGCCAGTTCCGGGGAGACCCAGTACTTC.

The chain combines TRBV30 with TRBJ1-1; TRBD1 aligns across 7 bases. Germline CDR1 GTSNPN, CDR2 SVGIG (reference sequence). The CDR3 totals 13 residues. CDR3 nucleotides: TGTGCTGTGACAGGGTCCATGAACACTGAAGCTTTCTTT. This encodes CAVTGSMNTEAFF.

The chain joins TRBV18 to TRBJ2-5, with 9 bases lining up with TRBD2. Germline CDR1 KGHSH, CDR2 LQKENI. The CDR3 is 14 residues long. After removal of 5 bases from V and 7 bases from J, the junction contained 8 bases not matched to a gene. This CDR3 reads CASSSGSGGMTQYF. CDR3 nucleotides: TGTGCCAGCTCATCCGGCAGCGGGGGGATGACCCAGTACTTC. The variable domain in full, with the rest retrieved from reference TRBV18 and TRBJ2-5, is NAGVMQNPRHLVRRRGQEARLRCSPMKGHSHVYWYRQLPEEGLKFMVYLQKENIIDESGMPKERFSAEFPKEGPSILRIQQVVRGDSAAYFCASSSGSGGMTQYFGPGTRLLVL.

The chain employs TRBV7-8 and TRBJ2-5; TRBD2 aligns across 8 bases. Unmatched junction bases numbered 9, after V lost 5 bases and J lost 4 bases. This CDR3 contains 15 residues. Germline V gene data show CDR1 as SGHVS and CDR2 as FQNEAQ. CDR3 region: CASSHGRGGRETQYF. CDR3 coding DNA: TGTGCCAGCAGCCACGGTCGGGGGGGAAGAGAGACCCAGTACTTC.

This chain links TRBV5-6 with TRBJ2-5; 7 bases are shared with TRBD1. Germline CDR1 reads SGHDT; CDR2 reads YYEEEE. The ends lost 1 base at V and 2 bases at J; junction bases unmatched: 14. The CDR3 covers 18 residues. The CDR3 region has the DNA TGTGCCAGCAGCTTGCGAGTGGGACAGCGATCTCAACAAGAGACCCAGTACTTC. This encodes CASSLRVGQRSQQETQYF.

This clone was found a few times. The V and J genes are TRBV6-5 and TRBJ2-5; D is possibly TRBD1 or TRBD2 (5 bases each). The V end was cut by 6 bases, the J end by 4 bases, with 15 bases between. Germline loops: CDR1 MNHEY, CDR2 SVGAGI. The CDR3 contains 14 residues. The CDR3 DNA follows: TGTGCCAGCAGCCCAAGCCGGGGCGGAGAGACCCAGTACTTC. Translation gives CASSPSRGGETQYF.

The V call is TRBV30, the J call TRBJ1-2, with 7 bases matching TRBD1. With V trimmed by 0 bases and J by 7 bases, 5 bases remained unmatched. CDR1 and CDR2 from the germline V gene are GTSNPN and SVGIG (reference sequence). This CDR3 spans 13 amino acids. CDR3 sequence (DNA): TGTGCCTGGAGTGTGGAGACAGGGAGTGGCTACACCTTC. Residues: CAWSVETGSGYTF. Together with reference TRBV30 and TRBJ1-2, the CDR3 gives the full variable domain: SQTIHQWPATLVQPVGSPLSLECTVEGTSNPNLYWYRQAAGRGLQLLFYSVGIGQISSEVPQNLSASRPQDRQFILSSKKLLLSDSGFYLCAWSVETGSGYTFGSGTRLTVV.

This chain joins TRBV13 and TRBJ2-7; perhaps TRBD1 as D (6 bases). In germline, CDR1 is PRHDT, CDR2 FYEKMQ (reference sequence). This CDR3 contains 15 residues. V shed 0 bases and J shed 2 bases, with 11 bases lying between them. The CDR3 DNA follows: TGTGCCAGCAGCTTAGGCCAGGGGCGCACCTACGAGCAGTACTTC. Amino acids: CASSLGQGRTYEQYF.

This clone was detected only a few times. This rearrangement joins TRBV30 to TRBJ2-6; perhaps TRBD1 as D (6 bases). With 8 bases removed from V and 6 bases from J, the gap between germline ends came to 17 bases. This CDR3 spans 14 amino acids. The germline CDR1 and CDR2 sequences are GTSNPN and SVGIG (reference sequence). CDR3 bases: TGTGCCGGCAACAGGGTCCAGGAGGCCAACGTCCTGACTTTC. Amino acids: CAGNRVQEANVLTF.

The CDR3 spells CASSLEGFINQPQHF. The CDR3 DNA reads as TGTGCCAGCAGCTTAGAGGGTTTTATAAATCAGCCCCAGCATTTT. The chain carries TRBV7-2 and TRBJ1-5; D is ambiguous. Germline CDR1 is SGHTA and CDR2 is FQGNSA. Trimming pared 1 base from V and 4 bases from J, leaving 11 bases between. The CDR3 runs to 15 residues.

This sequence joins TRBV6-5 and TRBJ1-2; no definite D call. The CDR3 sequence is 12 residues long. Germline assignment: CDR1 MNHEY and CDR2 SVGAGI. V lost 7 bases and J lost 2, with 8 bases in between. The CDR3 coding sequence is TGTGCCAGCACAGGAGGAAACTATGGCTACACCTTC. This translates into CASTGGNYGYTF.

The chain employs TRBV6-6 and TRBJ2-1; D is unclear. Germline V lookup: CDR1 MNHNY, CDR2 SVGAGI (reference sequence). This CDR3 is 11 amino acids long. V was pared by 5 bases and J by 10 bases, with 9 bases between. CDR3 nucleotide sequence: TGTGCCAGCAGTCGGGCGGCCGAGCAGTTCTTC. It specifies CASSRAAEQFF.

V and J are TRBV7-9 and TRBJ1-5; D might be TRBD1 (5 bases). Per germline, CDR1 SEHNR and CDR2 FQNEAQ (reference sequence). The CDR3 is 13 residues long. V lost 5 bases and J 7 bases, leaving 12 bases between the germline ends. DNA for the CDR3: TGTGCCAGCAGCGGAGGGACTAGACAGCCCCAGCATTTT. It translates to CASSGGTRQPQHF. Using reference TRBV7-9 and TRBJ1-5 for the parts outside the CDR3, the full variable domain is DTGVSQNPRHKITKRGQNVTFRCDPISEHNRLYWYRQTLGQGPEFLTYFQNEAQLEKSRLLSDRFSAERPKGSFSTLEIQRTEQGDSAMYLCASSGGTRQPQHFGDGTRLSIL.

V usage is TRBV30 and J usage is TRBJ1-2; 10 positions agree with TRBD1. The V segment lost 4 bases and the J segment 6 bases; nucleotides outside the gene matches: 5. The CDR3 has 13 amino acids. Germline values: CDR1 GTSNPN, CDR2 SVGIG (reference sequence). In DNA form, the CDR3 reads TGTGCCTGGAATTCCGGGACAGGGGATGGCTACACCTTC. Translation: CAWNSGTGDGYTF.

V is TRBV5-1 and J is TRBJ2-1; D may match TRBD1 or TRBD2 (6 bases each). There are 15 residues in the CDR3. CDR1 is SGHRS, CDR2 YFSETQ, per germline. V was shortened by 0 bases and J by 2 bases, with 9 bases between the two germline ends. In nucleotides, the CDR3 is TGCGCCAGCAGCTTGGATGGGGGGCCCTACAATGAGCAGTTCTTC. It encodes CASSLDGGPYNEQFF. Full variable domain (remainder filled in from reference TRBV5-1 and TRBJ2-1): KAGVTQTPRYLIKTRGQQVTLSCSPISGHRSVSWYQQTPGQGLQFLFEYFSETQRNKGNFPGRFSGRQFSNSRSEMNVSTLELGDSALYLCASSLDGGPYNEQFFGPGTRLTVL.

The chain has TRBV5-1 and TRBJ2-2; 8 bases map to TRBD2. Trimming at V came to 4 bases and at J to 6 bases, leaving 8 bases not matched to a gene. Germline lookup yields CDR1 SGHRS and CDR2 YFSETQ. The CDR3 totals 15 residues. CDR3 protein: CASSPAGGASGELFF. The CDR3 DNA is TGCGCCAGCAGCCCTGCCGGGGGGGCTTCCGGGGAGCTGTTTTTT.

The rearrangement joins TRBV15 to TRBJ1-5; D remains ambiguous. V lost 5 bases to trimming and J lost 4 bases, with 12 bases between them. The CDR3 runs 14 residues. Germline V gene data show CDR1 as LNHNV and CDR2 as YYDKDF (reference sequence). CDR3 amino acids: CATSGVPGNQPQHF. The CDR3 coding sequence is TGTGCCACCAGCGGTGTCCCTGGGAATCAGCCCCAGCATTTT. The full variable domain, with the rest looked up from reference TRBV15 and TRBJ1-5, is DAMVIQNPRYQVTQFGKPVTLSCSQTLNHNVMYWYQQKSSQAPKLLFHYYDKDFNNEADTPDNFQSRRPNTSFCFLDIRSPGLGDTAMYLCATSGVPGNQPQHFGDGTRLSIL.

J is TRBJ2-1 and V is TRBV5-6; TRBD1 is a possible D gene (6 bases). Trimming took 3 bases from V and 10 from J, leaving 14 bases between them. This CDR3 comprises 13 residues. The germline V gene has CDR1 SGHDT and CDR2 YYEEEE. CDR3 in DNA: TGTGCCAGCAGCTGGGGACATCTGAGGGAGCAGTTCTTC. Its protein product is CASSWGHLREQFF.

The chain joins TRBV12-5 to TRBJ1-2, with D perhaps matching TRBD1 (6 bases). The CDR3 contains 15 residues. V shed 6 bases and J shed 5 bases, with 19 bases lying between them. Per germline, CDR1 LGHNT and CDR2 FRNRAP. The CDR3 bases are TGTGCTAGTGGGGCCCCGGGGGGCGCTTTATATGGCTACACCTTC. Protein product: CASGAPGGALYGYTF.

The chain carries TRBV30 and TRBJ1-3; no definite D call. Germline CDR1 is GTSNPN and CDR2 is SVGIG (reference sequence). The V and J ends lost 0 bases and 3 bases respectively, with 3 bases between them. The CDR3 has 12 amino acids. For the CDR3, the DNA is TGTGCCTGGAGTGTGGGTGGAAACACCATATATTTT. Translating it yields CAWSVGGNTIYF.

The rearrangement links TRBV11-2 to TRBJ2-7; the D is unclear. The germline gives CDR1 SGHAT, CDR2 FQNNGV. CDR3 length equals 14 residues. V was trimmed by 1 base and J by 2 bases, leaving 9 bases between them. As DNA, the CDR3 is TGTGCCAGCAGCTTAGGGTCCGAGGCCTACGAGCAGTACTTC. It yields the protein CASSLGSEAYEQYF.